The next 7 T cell receptor beta chains were all read from a single sample in a study of T cells in Graves' hyperthyroidism and ophthalmopathy. RNA transcripts yielded amplified TCR beta CDR3 regions. RT-PCR in the first round (using the HTBI primer set) targeted the TCR CDR3. TCRdb reprocessed the multiplex PCR reads via MiXCR and lists one record per CDR3 protein. The repertoire holds fewer than 40,000 distinct CDR3 sequences, with 52% as singletons. What was sequenced was blood. The receptors here all came from a middle-aged woman with Graves' ophthalmopathy.

The chain carries TRBV20-1 and TRBJ1-5, with D maybe TRBD1 (5 bases). Germline V gene lookup returns CDR1 DFQATT and CDR2 SNEGSKA (reference sequence). CDR3 size: 15 residues. Trimming removed 5 bases at V and 6 bases at J, with 20 bases between. CDR3 sequence (DNA): TGCAGTGCTGGTCACGGGGCGCGAGGGCGTCAGCCCCAGCATTTT. It yields the protein CSAGHGARGRQPQHF.

This rearrangement joins TRBV7-7 to TRBJ2-5; D tentatively fits TRBD1 or TRBD2 (5 bases each). The V gene's germline CDR1 is SSHAT and CDR2 FNYEAQ (reference sequence). The CDR3 contains 12 residues. V gave up 1 base and J gave up 11 bases, with 11 bases separating them. For the CDR3, the DNA is TGTGCCAGCAGCTTAGGGTCCGGGACGCAGTACTTC. Its translation: CASSLGSGTQYF.

V usage is TRBV9 and J usage is TRBJ2-7; either TRBD1 or TRBD2 may supply D (6 bases each). This CDR3 has 17 residues. The germline V gene encodes CDR1 SGDLS and CDR2 YYNGEE. V lost 0 bases and J 7 bases, leaving 23 bases between the germline ends. The CDR3 DNA sequence: TGTGCCAGCAGCGTAGAGGGGGGCGGACTACCTTGCTGGGAGCAGTACTTC. It specifies CASSVEGGGLPCWEQYF.

By share, this clonotype ranks as medium-sized (0.01 to 0.1%). This chain uses TRBV7-2 with TRBJ1-3; weak D call: TRBD1 (5 bases). Germline V gives CDR1 SGHTA, CDR2 FQGNSA. V was pared by 3 bases and J by 3 bases, with 6 bases between. CDR3 length: 13 residues. Here the CDR3 DNA reads TGTGCCAGCAGCTTTCAGGGTGGAAACACCATATATTTT. This encodes CASSFQGGNTIYF.

The chain couples TRBV7-2 to TRBJ2-5, with 11 bases aligning to TRBD2. J was trimmed by 7 bases and V by 1 base; bases with no gene match: 5. Germline CDR1 is SGHTA and CDR2 is FQGNSA. The length of the CDR3 is 15 residues. The CDR3 loop is CASSLVFSGGATQYF. The CDR3 coding sequence is TGTGCCAGCAGCTTAGTGTTTAGCGGGGGGGCGACCCAGTACTTC.

The V and J genes are TRBV7-9 and TRBJ2-1; D is ambiguous. The germline V gene has CDR1 SEHNR and CDR2 FQNEAQ (reference sequence). This CDR3 is 14 amino acids long. The ends were cut back, 1 base at V and 3 bases at J, with 7 bases in the middle. Written as DNA, the CDR3 is TGTGCCAGCAGCTTAGAGGGAAGCTACAATGAGCAGTTCTTC. Translated, it gives CASSLEGSYNEQFF.

About this clonotype itself: One end of the junction fails to match germline, which may point to a read error. This chain joins TRBV6-5 and TRBJ2-3; 8 positions agree with TRBD2. The CDR3 has 14 amino acids. CDR1 and CDR2 (germline): MNHEY, SVGAGI. The CDR3 reads CASSSPAGADTQCF. CDR3 nucleotides: TGTGCGAGCAGTTCGCCAGCGGGAGCAGATACGCAGTGTTTT.